This TCR beta chain was sequenced for a study of OX40 agonist ivuxolimab in advanced cancers. Study-level information: The treatment was a fully human IgG2 OX40 agonist, ivuxolimab.

This table comes from immunoSEQ multiplex PCR, and its TCRdb copy is limited to in-frame clones, with some not included. Of 75,000 to 90,000 clones in the sample, just under 95% were seen once. Findings and limits, study-wide: In general, CD8+ T cells held more expanded clones than CD4+ did, on average. Clones of CD4+ and CD8+ blood T cells grew by week 6 at doses of 0.1 to 3.0 mg/kg.

Patients had blood sampled at baseline and again on cycle 4 day 1 and cycle 7 day 1. Between the trimmed V and J ends, which lost 4 bases and 0 bases, there was a span of 9 bases. Per the germline V gene, CDR1 is MNHNY and CDR2 is SVGAGI (reference sequence). This CDR3 contains 15 residues. Note on this clone: Its antigen is unknown.

This chain connects TRBV6-6 to TRBJ2-2, with a tentative D call TRBD1 (6 bases). Here the sequenced sample was CD4+ or CD8+ T cells sorted from blood, taken in a trial of the OX40 agonist ivuxolimab. This TCR derives from an adult with an advanced solid tumor such as melanoma, head and neck, liver or kidney cancer. The CDR3: CASSWDTANTGELFF. CDR3 coding DNA: TGTGCCAGCAGTTGGGACACCGCGAACACCGGGGAGCTGTTTTTT.